These 31 T cell receptor beta chains originate from one sample sequenced in a study of low-dose radiotherapy and immunotherapy resistance in tumors. Indicated time point: after trial treatment. The treatment: LDRT plus nivolumab, ipilimumab, low-dose cyclophosphamide and aspirin (RACIN trial). Alpha and beta chains were covered, as first-strand cDNA relied on TRAV- and TRBV-specific primers. It was with a constant-region primer and a V-primer adapter that TCRs were amplified over roughly 18 PCR cycles. TCRdb independently ran MiXCR on the reads; one entry per CDR3 protein. The table includes 35,000 to 50,000 distinct CDR3 sequences, less than 30% detected once. The source was PBMCs, collected after low-dose radiotherapy plus immunotherapy. These receptors came from a male donor with prostate cancer.

Many counts were recorded for this clonotype. The chain links TRBV7-9 to TRBJ2-1; D might be TRBD2 (6 bases). CDR3 length: 12 residues. Trimming left V 1 base short and J 16 bases short, with 14 bases between. Germline assignment: CDR1 SEHNR and CDR2 FQNEAQ (reference sequence). The CDR3 DNA is TGTGCCAGCAGCTTAGTCGGGGGACCCAGCTTCTTC. It translates to CASSLVGGPSFF.

This clonotype was picked up many times. The V and J genes are TRBV6-5 and TRBJ2-7; 10 bases fit TRBD1. The V and J ends lost 6 bases and 2 bases, in that order; junction bases with no gene match: 4. The CDR3 is 14 amino acids. From germline, CDR1 is MNHEY and CDR2 SVGAGI. CDR3 DNA sequence: TGTGCCAGCAGCCGGGACAGGGGAGCCTACGAGCAGTACTTC. It codes for CASSRDRGAYEQYF.

This clonotype appeared once. V usage is TRBV5-2 and J usage is TRBJ1-5; no DNA check was done on the table's D call, TRBD1. TRBV5-2 is a pseudogene segment. CDR3 length: 15 residues. The DNA for the CDR3 is TGTGCCAGCAGCGCGACGGACAGGGGAGGTCAGCCCCAGCATTTT. It codes for CASSATDRGGQPQHF.

The sample holds many counts of this clonotype. The chain employs TRBV27 and TRBJ1-1; TRBD1 matches 8 bases. The junction had 10 bases not matched to a gene; V was cut back by 6 bases and J by 4 bases. CDR1 MNHEY and CDR2 SMNVEV come from the germline V gene (reference sequence). The CDR3 runs to 15 residues. The CDR3 DNA reads TGTGCCAGCAGCCCTCTCACAGGGGGAGGCACTGAAGCTTTCTTT. Translated, it gives CASSPLTGGGTEAFF.

This clonotype was recorded many times. The rearrangement links TRBV18 to TRBJ1-1, with 8 bases aligning to TRBD1. The length of the CDR3 is 14 residues. J was trimmed by 4 bases and V by 5 bases; bases with no gene match: 6. Germline loops: CDR1 KGHSH, CDR2 LQKENI. This chain's CDR3 is CASSADRGGTEAFF. CDR3 coding DNA: TGTGCCAGCTCAGCAGACAGGGGTGGCACTGAAGCTTTCTTT.

The sample holds many counts of this clonotype. The chain joins TRBV6-4 to TRBJ1-2; D is unclear. The CDR3 runs to 12 residues. Germline CDR1 is MRHNA and CDR2 is SNTAGT. V lost 2 bases and J 8 bases, leaving 9 bases between the germline ends. The CDR3 region is CASSDQWSGYTF. Here the CDR3 DNA reads TGTGCCAGCAGTGACCAGTGGTCCGGCTACACCTTC.

This clonotype was detected ten times or more. V usage is TRBV3-1 and J usage is TRBJ2-2; D is ambiguous. V lost 1 base, J lost 6 bases, and 9 bases lay in between. Germline-derived CDR1 and CDR2 are LGHDT and YNNKEL (reference sequence). This CDR3 region has 14 residues. CDR3 residues: CASSQATAAGELFF. CDR3 DNA: TGTGCCAGCAGCCAAGCTACTGCCGCCGGGGAGCTGTTTTTT.

At least ten counts were recorded for this clonotype. The V call is TRBV5-4, the J call TRBJ2-5; TRBD2 matches at 12 bases. V trimming: 3 bases; J trimming: 1 base; junction bases outside the gene matches: 4. Germline-derived CDR1 and CDR2 are SGHNT and YYREEE (reference sequence). The CDR3 contains 16 residues. The CDR3 sequence is CASSSLAGGTQETQYF. CDR3 DNA: TGTGCCAGCAGCTCACTAGCGGGGGGTACCCAAGAGACCCAGTACTTC.

The chain links TRBV5-6 to TRBJ1-3; 10 bases line up with TRBD1. Germline CDR1 and CDR2: SGHDT and YYEEEE. The CDR3 loop spans 15 amino acids. Unmatched junction bases numbered 1, after V lost 2 bases and J lost 2 bases. The CDR3 reads CASSFDRGPGNTIYF. CDR3 DNA sequence: TGTGCCAGCAGCTTTGACAGGGGGCCTGGAAACACCATATATTTT.

At least ten counts were recorded for this clonotype. J is TRBJ2-3 and V is TRBV20-1; 10 positions agree with TRBD2. Looked up from germline, CDR1 is DFQATT and CDR2 is SNEGSKA (reference sequence). This CDR3 is built from 15 residues. J gave up 4 bases and V 5 bases, and 9 bases lay outside the gene matches. This chain's CDR3 is CSAASGAGGADTQYF. In DNA, the CDR3 is TGCAGTGCTGCCTCTGGAGCGGGGGGGGCAGATACGCAGTATTTT.

In this sample, this clonotype turned up once. This likely came from a read error, as a far larger clone is one base away. The CDR3 spells CAGSGYRGGSTEAFF. The CDR3 coding sequence is TGTGCCGGCAGCGGATACAGGGGTGGTAGCACTGAAGCTTTCTTT. The chain recombines TRBV5-1 with TRBJ1-1, with TRBD1 matching over 7 bases. CDR3 length equals 15 residues. Germline CDR1 is SGHRS and CDR2 is YFSETQ.

About this clonotype: This likely traces to a read error, being one base from a far larger clone. This chain joins TRBV15 and TRBJ2-1; D is possibly TRBD1 or TRBD2 (6 bases each). V was trimmed by 8 bases and J by 10 bases, leaving 21 bases between them. CDR3 size: 14 residues. Germline CDR1 LNHNV, CDR2 YYDKDF (reference sequence). This CDR3 reads CATRPGAVPYEQFF. DNA for the CDR3: TGTGCCACCCGGCCGGGGGCCGTTCCCTACGAGCAGTTCTTC.

In DNA form, the CDR3 reads TGTGCCATCAGTGAGTCCGGGGTGGGCTACACCTTC. Translation: CAISESGVGYTF. The J gene is TRBJ1-2, the V gene TRBV10-3; D is ambiguous. CDR1 ENHRY and CDR2 SYGVKD come from the germline V gene. The CDR3 is 12 amino acids. V lost 0 bases and J 8 bases, leaving 7 bases between the germline ends.

This clonotype was counted at least ten times. The chain has TRBV24-1 and TRBJ2-3, with TRBD2 matching 8 bases. The CDR3 loop spans 17 amino acids. Germline loops: CDR1 KGHDR, CDR2 SFDVKD. The junction had 12 bases not matched to a gene; V was cut back by 7 bases and J by 1 base. The CDR3 DNA sequence: TGTGCCACCAGCCATAGCGGGGAGGGTAGAGGCACAGATACGCAGTATTTT. Translated: CATSHSGEGRGTDTQYF.

In regard to this clonotype: This likely stems from a read error, as it lies one base from a far larger clone. This CDR3 is CASSLAAAGALYNEQYF. DNA for the CDR3: TGTGCCAGCAGCTTAGCGGCGGCGGGGGCCCTCTACAATGAGCAGTACTTC. This chain joins TRBV7-2 and TRBJ2-7, with D possibly TRBD2 on 7 matching bases. Between the trimmed V and J ends, which lost 0 bases and 7 bases, there was a span of 22 bases. The CDR3 consists of 17 residues. Germline-derived CDR1 and CDR2 are SGHTA and FQGNSA.

This clonotype has ten or more counts. The CDR3 nucleotides read TGTGCCAGCAGTCTAGAGGTGCGCGCCAAAAACATTCAGTACTTC. It translates to CASSLEVRAKNIQYF. The chain has TRBV28 and TRBJ2-4; no clear D gene. The germline V gene has CDR1 MDHEN and CDR2 SYDVKM. Trimming stripped 5 bases from V and 1 base from J, with 12 bases between. The length of the CDR3 is 15 residues.

V usage is TRBV20-1 and J usage is TRBJ2-1, with TRBD2 as a possible D gene (5 bases). Germline lookup yields CDR1 DFQATT and CDR2 SNEGSKA (reference sequence). CDR3 length: 17 amino acids. V shed 4 bases and J shed 6 bases, with 25 bases lying between them. Here the CDR3 reads CSATVSLTSSGFNEQFF. The CDR3 nucleotides read TGCAGTGCTACAGTTTCCCTGACTTCCTCGGGGTTCAATGAGCAGTTCTTC.

This clonotype was detected many times. The junction shows a germline mismatch at one end, possibly a read error. This chain connects TRBV7-8 to TRBJ2-1; D gene unclear. This CDR3 contains 12 residues. Germline V gene data show CDR1 as SGHVS and CDR2 as FQNEAQ. In DNA form, the CDR3 reads TGTGCCAGCAGCTTAGACCCGACGGATATGGCCTTC. Translating gives CASSLDPTDMAF.

The table lists this clonotype with many counts. CDR3 bases: TGTGCCAGCACTGGGAAAGGAAATCAGCCCCAGCATTTT. It translates to CASTGKGNQPQHF. The chain links TRBV2 to TRBJ1-5, with no clear D. Germline V gives CDR1 SNHLY, CDR2 FYNNEI. With 7 bases removed from V and 4 bases from J, the gap between germline ends came to 11 bases. This CDR3 is 13 amino acids long.

Ten or more counts support this clonotype. The chain links TRBV14 to TRBJ1-1; D is undetermined. Germline V gene sequence: CDR1 SGHDN, CDR2 FVKESK. The length of the CDR3 is 13 residues. Trimming pared 1 base from V and 0 bases from J, leaving 3 bases between. CDR3 protein: CASSQALNTEAFF. In DNA, the CDR3 is TGTGCCAGCAGCCAAGCCCTGAACACTGAAGCTTTCTTT.

This clonotype was recorded a few times. J is TRBJ1-5 and V is TRBV20-1; D is unclear. From germline, CDR1 is DFQATT and CDR2 SNEGSKA (reference sequence). CDR3 length: 14 amino acids. Between the trimmed V and J ends, which lost 0 bases and 3 bases, there was a span of 9 bases. The CDR3 nucleotides are TGCAGTGCTAGAGATCACAGATCCAATCAGCCCCAGCATTTT. Residues: CSARDHRSNQPQHF.

In this sample, this clonotype turned up many times. V gene TRBV9 combines with J gene TRBJ2-1; D may be TRBD2 (7 bases). CDR3 length: 19 residues. V lost 3 bases and J lost 3, with 25 bases in between. Per germline, CDR1 SGDLS and CDR2 YYNGEE. CDR3 protein: CASSAHSPDGGGRYNEQFF. CDR3 nucleotide sequence: TGTGCCAGCAGCGCTCACTCTCCCGATGGGGGGGGGCGCTACAATGAGCAGTTCTTC.

As to this clonotype: Since a far larger clone is one base different, this is likely a read error. The chain combines TRBV6-1 with TRBJ2-3; 14 nucleotides agree with TRBD2. CDR1 and CDR2 from the germline V gene are MNHNS and SASEGT. There are 18 residues in the CDR3. The V segment lost 5 bases and the J segment 2 bases; nucleotides outside the gene matches: 9. Here the CDR3 DNA reads TGTGCCAGCAGTTCCTGGACTAGCGGGAGGAGGAACACAGATACGCAGTATTTT. It yields the protein CASSSWTSGRRNTDTQYF.

V usage is TRBV6-2 or TRBV6-3 and J usage is TRBJ1-1; possible D gene TRBD1, 5 bases. Per the germline V gene, CDR1 is MNHEY and CDR2 is SVGEGT. V was trimmed by 2 bases and J by 0 bases, leaving 25 bases between them. The CDR3 runs 20 residues. The CDR3 reads CASSYLPAGSQVPMNTEAFF. The CDR3, as DNA: TGTGCCAGCAGTTACCTGCCAGCAGGTTCACAGGTACCGATGAACACTGAAGCTTTCTTT.

This clonotype was recorded at least ten times. V and J are TRBV20-1 and TRBJ1-2; 7 bases align to TRBD1. Germline loops: CDR1 DFQATT, CDR2 SNEGSKA (reference sequence). The CDR3 length is 14 residues. With 0 bases clipped from V and 5 bases from J, the junction kept 6 bases outside the gene matches. CDR3 in amino acids: CSARDRVRGYGYTF. As DNA, the CDR3 is TGCAGTGCTAGAGATCGGGTCAGGGGGTATGGCTACACCTTC.

This chain joins TRBV5-1 and TRBJ1-4, with a tentative D call TRBD1 (6 bases). From germline, CDR1 is SGHRS and CDR2 YFSETQ. CDR3 length: 16 residues. Trimming stripped 4 bases from V and 0 bases from J, with 13 bases between. This CDR3 is CASSLGTSTTNEKLFF. In DNA, the CDR3 is TGCGCCAGCAGCCTTGGGACATCGACAACTAATGAAAAACTGTTTTTT. The variable domain in full, with the rest retrieved from reference TRBV5-1 and TRBJ1-4, is KAGVTQTPRYLIKTRGQQVTLSCSPISGHRSVSWYQQTPGQGLQFLFEYFSETQRNKGNFPGRFSGRQFSNSRSEMNVSTLELGDSALYLCASSLGTSTTNEKLFFGSGTQLSVL.

The J gene is TRBJ1-2, the V gene TRBV4-1; possibly TRBD1 for D (6 bases). V lost 1 base to trimming and J lost 2 bases, with 8 bases between them. Germline V gene sequence: CDR1 MGHRA, CDR2 YSYEKL. This CDR3 has 14 amino acids. The CDR3 DNA reads as TGCGCCAGCAGCCAAGTCCAGGGGAACTATGGCTACACCTTC. As protein: CASSQVQGNYGYTF.

The chain joins TRBV20-1 to TRBJ1-5, with 7 bases fitting TRBD1. The junction had 1 base not matched to a gene; V was cut back by 0 bases and J by 2 bases. Germline V lookup: CDR1 DFQATT, CDR2 SNEGSKA (reference sequence). There are 14 residues in the CDR3. This CDR3 reads CSAREDRGNQPQHF. The DNA of the CDR3 is TGCAGTGCTAGAGAAGACAGGGGCAATCAGCCCCAGCATTTT.

The table lists this clonotype with many counts. V and J are TRBV6-4 and TRBJ2-2; TRBD2 agrees at 8 bases. Germline V gene lookup returns CDR1 MRHNA and CDR2 SNTAGT. The CDR3 sequence is 16 residues long. V lost 3 bases, J lost 2 bases, and 5 bases stayed unmatched. In nucleotides, the CDR3 is TGTGCCAGCAGTGAGCGAGGGACTAGAAACACCGGGGAGCTGTTTTTT. It specifies CASSERGTRNTGELFF.

This clonotype was counted a few times. The chain couples TRBV2 to TRBJ2-5, with 13 positions matching TRBD2. This CDR3 is 17 amino acids long. The germline V gene has CDR1 SNHLY and CDR2 FYNNEI. V shed 4 bases, J shed 1 base, and the junction held 6 bases outside the gene matches. The CDR3 loop is CASSVGRTSGGQETQYF. The CDR3 region has the DNA TGTGCCAGCAGTGTCGGTCGGACTAGCGGGGGCCAAGAGACCCAGTACTTC.

This clonotype has more than one count but fewer than ten. In DNA form, the CDR3 reads TGTGCCAGCAGCACCCCGGACAGGGTAGCCTGGGAGCTGTTTTTT. It is translated as CASSTPDRVAWELFF. This rearrangement joins TRBV7-9 to TRBJ2-2; TRBD1 agrees at 8 bases. The ends lost 5 bases at V and 9 bases at J; junction bases unmatched: 11. This CDR3 spans 15 amino acids. Germline CDR1 SEHNR, CDR2 FQNEAQ (reference sequence).